The following is a TCR beta chain sequence with its context. Time point specified: patch test 3, about 24 weeks after DPC sensitization. Indicated treatment: therapeutic diphenylcyclopropenone sensitization with weekly scalp DPC. As handled by the study authors: There were a median of around 100,000 TCRs per sample, with a range from about 23,224 to 690,600. TCRdb re-called the RACE reads with MiXCR, one entry per CDR3 protein. V and J calls and clone size were set by TCRdb, not the authors. The table records 150,000 to 200,000 distinct CDR3 sequences, roughly 25% of them present only once. The sample originates from a study of human T cells and chemical hapten exposure. On the study more broadly: The sensitizer, 2% DPC, was used on roughly 2 cm by roughly 2 cm of upper inner arm skin. Patients, chiefly female, had alopecia areata, totalis or universalis. TCR yields differed between samples (mainly from small differences in pooled library volume).

The CDR3 has 20 residues. Looked up from germline, CDR1 is MNHEY and CDR2 is SVGEGT. The junction had 20 bases not matched to a gene; V was cut back by 0 bases and J by 4 bases. Sequenced here: whole blood, sampled in connection with sensitization to the hapten diphenylcyclopropenone (DPC). This clonotype was sampled from a woman younger than 35 with alopecia areata. Some clones in this sample may be carry-over from other donors' samples. This sequence joins TRBV6-2 or TRBV6-3 and TRBJ2-5; TRBD2 aligns across 7 bases. The CDR3 sequence: CASSYSIRGGLAEVVETQYF. The CDR3 DNA reads as TGTGCCAGCAGTTACTCGATACGCGGCGGGCTAGCGGAAGTGGTAGAGACCCAGTACTTC.